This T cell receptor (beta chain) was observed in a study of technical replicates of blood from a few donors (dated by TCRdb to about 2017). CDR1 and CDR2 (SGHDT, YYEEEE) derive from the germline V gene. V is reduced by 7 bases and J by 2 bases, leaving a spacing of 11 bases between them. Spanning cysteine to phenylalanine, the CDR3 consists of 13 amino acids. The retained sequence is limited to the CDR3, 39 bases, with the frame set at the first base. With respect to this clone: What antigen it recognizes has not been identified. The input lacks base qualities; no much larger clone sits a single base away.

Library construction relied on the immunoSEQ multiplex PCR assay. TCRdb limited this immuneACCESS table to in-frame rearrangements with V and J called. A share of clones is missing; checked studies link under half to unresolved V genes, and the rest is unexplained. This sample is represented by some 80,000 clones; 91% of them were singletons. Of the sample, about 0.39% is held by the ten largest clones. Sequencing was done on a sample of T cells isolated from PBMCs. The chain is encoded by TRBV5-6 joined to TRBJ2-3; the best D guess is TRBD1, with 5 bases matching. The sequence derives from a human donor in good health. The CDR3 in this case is CASRVRATDTQYF. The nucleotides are TGTGCCAGCCGCGTCAGGGCCACAGATACGCAGTATTTT.